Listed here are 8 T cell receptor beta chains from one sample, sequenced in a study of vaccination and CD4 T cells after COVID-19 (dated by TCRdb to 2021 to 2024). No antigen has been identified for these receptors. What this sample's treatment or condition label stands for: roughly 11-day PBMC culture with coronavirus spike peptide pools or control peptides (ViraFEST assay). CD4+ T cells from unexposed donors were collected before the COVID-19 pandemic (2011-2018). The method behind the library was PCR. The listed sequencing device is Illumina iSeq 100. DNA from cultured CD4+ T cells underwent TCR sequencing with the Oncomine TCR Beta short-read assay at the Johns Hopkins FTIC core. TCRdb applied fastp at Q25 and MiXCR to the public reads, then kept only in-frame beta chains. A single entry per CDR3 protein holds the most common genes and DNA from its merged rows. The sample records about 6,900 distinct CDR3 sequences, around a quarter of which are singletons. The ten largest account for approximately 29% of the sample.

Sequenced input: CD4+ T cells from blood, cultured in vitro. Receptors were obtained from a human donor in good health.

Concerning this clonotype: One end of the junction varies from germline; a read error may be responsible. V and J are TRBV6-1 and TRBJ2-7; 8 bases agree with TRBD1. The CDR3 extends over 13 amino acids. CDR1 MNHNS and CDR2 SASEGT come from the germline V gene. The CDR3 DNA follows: TGTGCCAGCAGTGACCACAGGGGGTACGGGCAGTACTTC. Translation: CASSDHRGYGQYF.

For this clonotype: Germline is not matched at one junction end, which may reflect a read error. CDR3 loop: CSARDGTTNEKLFF. The CDR3 DNA reads TGCAGTGCTCGAGACGGGACAACTAATGAAAAACTGTTTTTT. This chain uses TRBV20-1 with TRBJ1-4, with no clear D. This CDR3 spans 14 amino acids. Germline V gene lookup returns CDR1 DFQATT and CDR2 SNEGSKA (reference sequence).

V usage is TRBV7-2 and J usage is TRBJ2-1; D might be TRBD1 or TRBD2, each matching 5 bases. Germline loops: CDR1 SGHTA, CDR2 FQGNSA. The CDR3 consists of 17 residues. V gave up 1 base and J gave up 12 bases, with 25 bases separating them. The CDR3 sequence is CASSLGFLVAAGGGQFF. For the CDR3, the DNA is TGTGCCAGCAGCTTAGGATTCTTGGTGGCAGCTGGTGGGGGGCAGTTCTTC.

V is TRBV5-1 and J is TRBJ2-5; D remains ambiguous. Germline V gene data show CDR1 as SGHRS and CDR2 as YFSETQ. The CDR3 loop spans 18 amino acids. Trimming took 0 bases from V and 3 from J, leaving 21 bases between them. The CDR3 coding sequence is TGCGCCAGCAGCTTGGGGTTGCAGTACCCTGGGAAAAAAGAGACCCAGTACTTC. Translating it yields CASSLGLQYPGKKETQYF.

CDR3 in DNA: TGTGCCAGCAGTGACGGGGAGGCCACCGGGGAGCTGTTTTTT. Protein: CASSDGEATGELFF. This rearrangement joins TRBV6-4 to TRBJ2-2; possible D gene TRBD2, 6 bases. The CDR3 is made up of 14 amino acids. From germline, CDR1 is MRHNA and CDR2 SNTAGT. V was cut by 2 bases and J by 4 bases, with 8 bases left in between.

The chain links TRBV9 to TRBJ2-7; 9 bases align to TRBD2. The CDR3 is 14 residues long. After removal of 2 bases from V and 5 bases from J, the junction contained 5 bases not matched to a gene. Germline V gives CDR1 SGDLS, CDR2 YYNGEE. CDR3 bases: TGTGCCAGCAGCGTCCTAGCGGGGCCCCACGAGCAGTACTTC. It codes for CASSVLAGPHEQYF.

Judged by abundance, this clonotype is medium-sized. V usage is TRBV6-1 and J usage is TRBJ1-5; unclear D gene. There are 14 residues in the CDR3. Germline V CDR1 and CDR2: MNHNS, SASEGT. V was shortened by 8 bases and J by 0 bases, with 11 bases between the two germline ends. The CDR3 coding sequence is TGTGCCAGCTGCGAGGGCTATAGCAATCAGCCCCAGCATTTT. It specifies CASCEGYSNQPQHF.

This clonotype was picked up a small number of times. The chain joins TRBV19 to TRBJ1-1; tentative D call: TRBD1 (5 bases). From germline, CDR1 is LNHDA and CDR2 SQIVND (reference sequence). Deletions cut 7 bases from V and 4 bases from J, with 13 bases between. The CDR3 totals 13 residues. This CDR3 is CASTNRGSTEAFF. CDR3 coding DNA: TGTGCCAGTACTAATAGGGGAAGCACTGAAGCTTTCTTT.